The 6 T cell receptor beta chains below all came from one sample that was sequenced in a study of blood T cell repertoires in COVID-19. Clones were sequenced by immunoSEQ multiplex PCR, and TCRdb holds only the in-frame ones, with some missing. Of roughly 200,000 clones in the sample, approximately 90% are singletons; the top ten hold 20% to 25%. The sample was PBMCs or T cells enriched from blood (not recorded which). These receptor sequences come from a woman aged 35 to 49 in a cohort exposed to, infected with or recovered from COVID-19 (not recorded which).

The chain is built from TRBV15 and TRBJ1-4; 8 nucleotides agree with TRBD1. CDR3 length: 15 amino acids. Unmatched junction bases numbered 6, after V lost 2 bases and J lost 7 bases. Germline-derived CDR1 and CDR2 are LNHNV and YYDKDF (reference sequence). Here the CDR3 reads CATSRHRGLGEKLFF. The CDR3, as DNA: TGTGCCACCAGCAGACACAGGGGGTTAGGTGAAAAACTGTTTTTT.

CDR3: CATRFRASGHKTSTDTQYF. CDR3 bases: TGTGCCACCAGATTTAGGGCTAGCGGACATAAAACTAGCACAGATACGCAGTATTTT. The chain is built from TRBV24-1 and TRBJ2-3, with 7 bases lining up with TRBD2. The V and J ends lost 7 bases and 0 bases, in that order; junction bases with no gene match: 18. CDR1 and CDR2 from the germline V gene are KGHDR and SFDVKD. This CDR3 is built from 19 residues.

CDR3 sequence (DNA): TGTGCCAGCAGCCCAGGGGTCCCGCGCTCTGGAAACACCATATATTTT. Protein sequence: CASSPGVPRSGNTIYF. V gene TRBV7-8 combines with J gene TRBJ1-3; tentatively, D is TRBD1 (6 bases). Germline-derived CDR1 and CDR2 are SGHVS and FQNEAQ. The CDR3 totals 16 residues. V lost 5 bases and J 0 bases, leaving 14 bases between the germline ends. The variable domain in full, completed from reference TRBV7-8 and TRBJ1-3, reads GAGVSQSPRYKVAKRGQDVALRCDPISGHVSLFWYQQALGQGPEFLTYFQNEAQLDKSGLPSDRFFAERPEGSVSTLKIQRTQQEDSAVYLCASSPGVPRSGNTIYFGEGSWLTVV.

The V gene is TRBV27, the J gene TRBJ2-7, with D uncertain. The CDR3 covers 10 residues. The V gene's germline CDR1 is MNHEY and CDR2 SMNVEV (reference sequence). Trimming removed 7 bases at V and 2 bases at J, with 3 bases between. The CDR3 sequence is CASNTYEQYF. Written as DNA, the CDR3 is TGTGCCAGCAACACCTACGAGCAGTACTTC.

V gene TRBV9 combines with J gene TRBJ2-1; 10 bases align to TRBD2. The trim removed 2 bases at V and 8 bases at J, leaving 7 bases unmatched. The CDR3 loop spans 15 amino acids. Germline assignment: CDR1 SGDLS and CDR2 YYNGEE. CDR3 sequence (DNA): TGTGCCAGCAGCGTCCGGGCTAGCGGGAGTTATGAGCAGTTCTTC. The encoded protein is CASSVRASGSYEQFF.

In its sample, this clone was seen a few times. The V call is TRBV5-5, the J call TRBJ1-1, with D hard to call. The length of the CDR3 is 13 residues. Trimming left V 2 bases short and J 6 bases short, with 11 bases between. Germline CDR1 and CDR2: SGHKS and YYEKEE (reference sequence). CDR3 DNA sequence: TGTGCCAGCAGCTTCGACCTGGGAGCTGAAGCTTTCTTT. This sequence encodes CASSFDLGAEAFF.